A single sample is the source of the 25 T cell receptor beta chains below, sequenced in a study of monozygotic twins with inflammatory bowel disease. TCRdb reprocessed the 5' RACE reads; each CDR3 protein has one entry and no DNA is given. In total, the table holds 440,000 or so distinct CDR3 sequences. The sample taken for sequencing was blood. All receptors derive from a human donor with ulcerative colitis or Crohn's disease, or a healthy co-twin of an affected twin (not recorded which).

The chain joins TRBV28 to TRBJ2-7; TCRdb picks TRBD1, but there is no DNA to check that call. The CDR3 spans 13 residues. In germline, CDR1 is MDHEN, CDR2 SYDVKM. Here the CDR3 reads CASSYPLLGEQYF.

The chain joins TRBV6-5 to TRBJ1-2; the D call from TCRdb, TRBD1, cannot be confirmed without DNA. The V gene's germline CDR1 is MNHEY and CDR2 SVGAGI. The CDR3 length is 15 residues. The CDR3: CASSYAPQGRYGYTF.

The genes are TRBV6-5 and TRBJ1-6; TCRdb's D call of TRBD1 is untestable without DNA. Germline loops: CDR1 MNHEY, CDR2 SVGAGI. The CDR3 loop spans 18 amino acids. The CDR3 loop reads CASSYSGQGSSYNSPLHF.

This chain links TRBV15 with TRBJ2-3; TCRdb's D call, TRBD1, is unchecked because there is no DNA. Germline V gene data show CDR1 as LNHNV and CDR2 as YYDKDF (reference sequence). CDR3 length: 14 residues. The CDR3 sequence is CATSPGGTTDTQYF. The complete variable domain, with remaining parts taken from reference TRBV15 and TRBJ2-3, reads DAMVIQNPRYQVTQFGKPVTLSCSQTLNHNVMYWYQQKSSQAPKLLFHYYDKDFNNEADTPDNFQSRRPNTSFCFLDIRSPGLGDTAMYLCATSPGGTTDTQYFGPGTRLTVL.

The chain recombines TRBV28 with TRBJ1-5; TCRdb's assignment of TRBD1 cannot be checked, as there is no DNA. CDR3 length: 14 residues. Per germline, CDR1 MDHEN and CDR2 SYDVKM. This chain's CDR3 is CASSYDRDRASQHF.

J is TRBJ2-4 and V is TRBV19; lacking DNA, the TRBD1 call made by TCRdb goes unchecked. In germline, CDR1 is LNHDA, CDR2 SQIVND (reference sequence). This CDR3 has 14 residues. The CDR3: CASRAQGGKNIQYF.

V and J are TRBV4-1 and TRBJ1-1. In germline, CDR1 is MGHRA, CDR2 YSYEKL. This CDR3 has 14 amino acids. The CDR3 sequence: CASSQVHRNTEAFF.

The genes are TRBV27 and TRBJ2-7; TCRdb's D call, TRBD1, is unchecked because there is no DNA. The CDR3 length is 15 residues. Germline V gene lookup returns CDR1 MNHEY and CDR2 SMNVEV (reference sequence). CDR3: CASSPGGGIPYEQYF.

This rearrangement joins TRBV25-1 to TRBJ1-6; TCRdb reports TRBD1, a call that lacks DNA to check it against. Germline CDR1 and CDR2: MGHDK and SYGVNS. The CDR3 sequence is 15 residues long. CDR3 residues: CASSEPTGDGSPLHF.

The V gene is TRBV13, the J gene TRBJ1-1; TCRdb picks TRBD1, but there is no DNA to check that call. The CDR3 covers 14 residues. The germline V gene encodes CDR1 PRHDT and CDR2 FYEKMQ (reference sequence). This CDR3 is CASSAAGGRTEAFF.

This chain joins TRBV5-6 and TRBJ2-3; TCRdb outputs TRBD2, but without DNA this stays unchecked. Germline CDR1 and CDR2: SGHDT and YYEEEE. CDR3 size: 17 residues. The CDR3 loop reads CASSLARVGLNTDTQYF.

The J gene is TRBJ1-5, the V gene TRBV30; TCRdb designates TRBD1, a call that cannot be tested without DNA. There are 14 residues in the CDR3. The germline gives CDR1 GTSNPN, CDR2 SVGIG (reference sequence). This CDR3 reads CAWSVRGGRQPQHF.

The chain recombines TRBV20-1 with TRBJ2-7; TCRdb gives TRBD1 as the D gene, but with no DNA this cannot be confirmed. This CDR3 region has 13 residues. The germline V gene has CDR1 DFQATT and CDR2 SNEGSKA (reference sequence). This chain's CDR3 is CSLRDTYLYEQYF.

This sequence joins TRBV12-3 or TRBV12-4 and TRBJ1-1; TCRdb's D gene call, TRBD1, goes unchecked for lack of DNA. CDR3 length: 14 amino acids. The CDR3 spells CASRARTPNTEAFF.

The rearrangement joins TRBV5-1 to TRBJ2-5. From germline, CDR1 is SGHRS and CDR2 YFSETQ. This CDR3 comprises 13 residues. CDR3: CASSLVLQETQYF. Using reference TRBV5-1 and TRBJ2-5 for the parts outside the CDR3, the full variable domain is KAGVTQTPRYLIKTRGQQVTLSCSPISGHRSVSWYQQTPGQGLQFLFEYFSETQRNKGNFPGRFSGRQFSNSRSEMNVSTLELGDSALYLCASSLVLQETQYFGPGTRLLVL.

This chain's CDR3 is CASSEYQGANDGYTF. This chain uses TRBV25-1 with TRBJ1-2. Germline CDR1 and CDR2: MGHDK and SYGVNS. The CDR3 sequence is 15 residues long.

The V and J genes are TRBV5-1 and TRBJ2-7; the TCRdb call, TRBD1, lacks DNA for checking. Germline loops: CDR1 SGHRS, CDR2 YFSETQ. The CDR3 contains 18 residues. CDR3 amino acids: CASSLVGRGGNSLYEQYF.

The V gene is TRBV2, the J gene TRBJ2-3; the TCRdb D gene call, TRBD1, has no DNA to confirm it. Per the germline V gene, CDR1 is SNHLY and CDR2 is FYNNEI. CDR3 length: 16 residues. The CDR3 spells CASSDSSGTRIHTQYF.

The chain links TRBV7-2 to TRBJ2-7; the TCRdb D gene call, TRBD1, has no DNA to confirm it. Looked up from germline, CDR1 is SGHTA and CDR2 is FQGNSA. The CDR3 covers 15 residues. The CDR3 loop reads CASSLDGGGHYEQYF.

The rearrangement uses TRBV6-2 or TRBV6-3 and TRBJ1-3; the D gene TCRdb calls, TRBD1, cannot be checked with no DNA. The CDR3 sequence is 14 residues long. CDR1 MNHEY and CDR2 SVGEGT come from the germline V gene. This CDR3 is CASRLQGLGNTIYF.

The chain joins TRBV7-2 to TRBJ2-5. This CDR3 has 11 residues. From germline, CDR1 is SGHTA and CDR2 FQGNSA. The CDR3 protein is CASTQWETQYF. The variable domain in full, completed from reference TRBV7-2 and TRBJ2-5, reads GAGVSQSPSNKVTEKGKDVELRCDPISGHTALYWYRQSLGQGLEFLIYFQGNSAPDKSGLPSDRFSAERTGGSVSTLTIQRTQQEDSAVYLCASTQWETQYFGPGTRLLVL.

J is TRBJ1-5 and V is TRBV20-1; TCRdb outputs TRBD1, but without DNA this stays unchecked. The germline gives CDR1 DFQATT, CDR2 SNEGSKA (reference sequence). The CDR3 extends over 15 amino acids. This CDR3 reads CSAEKTGGSNQPQHF.

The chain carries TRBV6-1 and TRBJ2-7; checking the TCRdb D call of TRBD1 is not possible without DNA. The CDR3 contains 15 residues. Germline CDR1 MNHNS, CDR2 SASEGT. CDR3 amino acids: CASIKHPGQRYEQYF.

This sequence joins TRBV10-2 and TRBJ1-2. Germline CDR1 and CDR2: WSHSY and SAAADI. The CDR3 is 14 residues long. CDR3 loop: CASSEQTPKKGYTF.

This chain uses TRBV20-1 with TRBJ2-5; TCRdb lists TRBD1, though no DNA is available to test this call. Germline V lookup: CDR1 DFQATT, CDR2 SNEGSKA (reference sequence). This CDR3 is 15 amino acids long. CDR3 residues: CSARRVGQLQETQYF.